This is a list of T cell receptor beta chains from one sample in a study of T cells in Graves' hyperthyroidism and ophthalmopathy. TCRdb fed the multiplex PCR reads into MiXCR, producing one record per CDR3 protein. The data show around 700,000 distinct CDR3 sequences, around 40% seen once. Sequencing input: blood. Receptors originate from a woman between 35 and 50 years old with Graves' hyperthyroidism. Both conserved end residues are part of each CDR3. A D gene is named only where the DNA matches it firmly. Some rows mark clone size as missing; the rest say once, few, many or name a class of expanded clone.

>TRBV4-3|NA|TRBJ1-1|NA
CASSQDSGYWMNTEAFF
TGCGCCAGCAGCCAAGATTCGGGGTACTGGATGAACACTGAAGCTTTCTTT
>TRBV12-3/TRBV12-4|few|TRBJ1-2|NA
CASTQGPVYGYTF
TGTGCCAGCACCCAGGGGCCAGTATATGGCTACACCTTC
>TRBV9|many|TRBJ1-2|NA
CASSVEGGLGGYTF
TGTGCCAGCAGCGTAGAGGGCGGGCTGGGAGGCTACACCTTC
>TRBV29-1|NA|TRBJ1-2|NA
CSLDWTGTYGYTF
TGCAGCTTGGATTGGACGGGAACCTATGGCTACACCTTC
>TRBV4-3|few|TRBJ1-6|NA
CASSQTGKSRNSPLHF
TGCGCCAGCAGCCAAACAGGGAAATCGCGCAATTCACCCCTCCACTTT
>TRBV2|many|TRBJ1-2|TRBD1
CASSHRDRFYGYTF
TGTGCCAGCAGCCACCGGGACAGATTCTATGGCTACACCTTC
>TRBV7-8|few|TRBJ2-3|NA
CASSLAPARGTDTQYF
TGTGCCAGCAGCTTAGCGCCAGCCAGGGGCACAGATACGCAGTATTTT
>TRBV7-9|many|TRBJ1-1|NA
CASRGEGGSTEAFF
TGTGCCAGCAGGGGAGAAGGGGGATCCACTGAAGCTTTCTTT
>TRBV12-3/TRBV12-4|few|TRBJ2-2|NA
CASTWTDTGELFF
TGTGCCAGCACCTGGACAGACACCGGGGAGCTGTTTTTT
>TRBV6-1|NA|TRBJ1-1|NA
CASSDPDVGAFF
TGTGCCAGCAGTGACCCAGATGTCGGAGCTTTCTTT
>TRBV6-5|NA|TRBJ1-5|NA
CASSYSWASGERRPQHF
TGTGCCAGCAGTTACTCATGGGCCTCGGGAGAGAGGAGGCCCCAGCATTTT
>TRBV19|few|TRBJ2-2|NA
CASSIEGHRDTGELFF
TGTGCCAGTAGTATAGAGGGCCACAGGGACACCGGGGAGCTGTTTTTT
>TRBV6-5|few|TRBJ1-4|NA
CASSYLRQATNEKLFF
TGTGCCAGCAGTTACCTTAGACAGGCAACTAATGAAAAACTGTTTTTT
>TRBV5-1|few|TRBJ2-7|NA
CASSGEAENYEQYF
TGCGCCAGCAGCGGAGAGGCCGAAAACTACGAGCAGTACTTC
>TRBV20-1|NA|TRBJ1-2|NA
CSAYGQWGDGYTF
TGCAGTGCTTACGGACAATGGGGGGATGGCTACACCTTC
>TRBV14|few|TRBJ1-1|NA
CASGGQMNTEAFF
TGTGCCAGCGGCGGACAAATGAACACTGAAGCTTTCTTT